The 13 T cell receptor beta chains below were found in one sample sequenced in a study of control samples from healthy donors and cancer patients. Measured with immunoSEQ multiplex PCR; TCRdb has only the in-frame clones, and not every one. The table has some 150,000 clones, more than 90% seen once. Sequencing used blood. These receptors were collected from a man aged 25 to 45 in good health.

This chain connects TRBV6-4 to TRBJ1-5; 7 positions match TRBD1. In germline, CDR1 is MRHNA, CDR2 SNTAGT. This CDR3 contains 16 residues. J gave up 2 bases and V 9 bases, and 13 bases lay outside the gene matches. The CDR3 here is CARPVIRGACNQPQHF. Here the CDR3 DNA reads TGTGCCAGGCCAGTTATCAGGGGGGCGTGCAATCAGCCCCAGCATTTT.

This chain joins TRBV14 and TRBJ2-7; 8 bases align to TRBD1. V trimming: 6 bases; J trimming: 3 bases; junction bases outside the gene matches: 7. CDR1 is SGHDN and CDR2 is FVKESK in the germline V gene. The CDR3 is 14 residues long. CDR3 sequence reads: CASRAGQDGYEQYF. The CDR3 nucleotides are TGTGCCAGCAGGGCGGGACAGGATGGCTACGAGCAGTACTTC.

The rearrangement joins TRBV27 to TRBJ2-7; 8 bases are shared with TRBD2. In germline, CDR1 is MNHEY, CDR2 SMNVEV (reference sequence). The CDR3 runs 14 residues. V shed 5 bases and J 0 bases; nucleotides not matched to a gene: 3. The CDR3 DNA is TGTGCCAGCAGTCGCGGGGGGCTCTCCTACGAGCAGTACTTC. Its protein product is CASSRGGLSYEQYF.

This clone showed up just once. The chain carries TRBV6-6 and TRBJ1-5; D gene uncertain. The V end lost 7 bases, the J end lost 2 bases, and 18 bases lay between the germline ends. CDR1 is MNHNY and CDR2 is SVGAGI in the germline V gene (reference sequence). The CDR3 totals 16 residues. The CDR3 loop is CASTPAAPGGNQPQHF. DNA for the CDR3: TGTGCCAGCACTCCGGCTGCGCCTGGCGGCAATCAGCCCCAGCATTTT.

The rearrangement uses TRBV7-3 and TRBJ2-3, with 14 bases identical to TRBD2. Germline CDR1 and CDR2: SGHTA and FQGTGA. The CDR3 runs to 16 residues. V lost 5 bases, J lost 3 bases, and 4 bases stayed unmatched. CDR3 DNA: TGTGCCAGCAGCCCCCGACTAGCGGGGGGGACAGATACGCAGTATTTT. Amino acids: CASSPRLAGGTDTQYF.

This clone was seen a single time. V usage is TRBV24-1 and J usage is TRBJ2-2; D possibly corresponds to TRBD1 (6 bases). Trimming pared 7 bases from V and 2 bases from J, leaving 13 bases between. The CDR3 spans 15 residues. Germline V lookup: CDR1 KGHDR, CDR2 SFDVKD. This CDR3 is CATSPGQPNTGELFF. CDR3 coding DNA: TGTGCCACCAGCCCCGGACAGCCTAACACCGGGGAGCTGTTTTTT.

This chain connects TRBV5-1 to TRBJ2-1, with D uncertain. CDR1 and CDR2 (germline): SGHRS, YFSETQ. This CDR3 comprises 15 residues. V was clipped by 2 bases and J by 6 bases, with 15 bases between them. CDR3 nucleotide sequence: TGCGCCAGCAGCTTCTCGGTGGTGGGCAGCAATGAGCAGTTCTTC. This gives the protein CASSFSVVGSNEQFF.

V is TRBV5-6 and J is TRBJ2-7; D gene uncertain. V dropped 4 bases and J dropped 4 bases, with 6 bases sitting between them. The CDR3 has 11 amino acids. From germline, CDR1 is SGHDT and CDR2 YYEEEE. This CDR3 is CASSRDYEQYF. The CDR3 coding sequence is TGTGCCAGCAGCAGGGATTACGAGCAGTACTTC.

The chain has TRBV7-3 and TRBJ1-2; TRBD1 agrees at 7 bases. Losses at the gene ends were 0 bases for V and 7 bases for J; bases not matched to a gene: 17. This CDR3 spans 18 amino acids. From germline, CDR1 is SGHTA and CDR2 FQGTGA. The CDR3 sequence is CASSLTATGQSVGGGYTF. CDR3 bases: TGTGCCAGCAGCTTAACGGCCACGGGACAGTCTGTTGGGGGTGGCTACACCTTC. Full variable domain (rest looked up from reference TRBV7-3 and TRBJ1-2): GAGVSQTPSNKVTEKGKYVELRCDPISGHTALYWYRQSLGQGPEFLIYFQGTGAADDSGLPNDRFFAVRPEGSVSTLKIQRTERGDSAVYLCASSLTATGQSVGGGYTFGSGTRLTVV.

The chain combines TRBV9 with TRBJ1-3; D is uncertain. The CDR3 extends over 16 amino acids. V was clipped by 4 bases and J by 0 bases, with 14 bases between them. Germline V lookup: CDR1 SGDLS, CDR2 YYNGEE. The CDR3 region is CASSTSRLDSGNTIYF. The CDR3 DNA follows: TGTGCCAGCAGCACCTCCCGGCTAGACTCTGGAAACACCATATATTTT.

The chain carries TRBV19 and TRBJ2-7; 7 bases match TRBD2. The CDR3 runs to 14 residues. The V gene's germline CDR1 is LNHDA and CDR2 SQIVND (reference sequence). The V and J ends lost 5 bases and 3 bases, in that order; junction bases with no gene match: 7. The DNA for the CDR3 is TGTGCCAGTAGTTTTGCGGGGGTTGACTACGAGCAGTACTTC. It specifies CASSFAGVDYEQYF. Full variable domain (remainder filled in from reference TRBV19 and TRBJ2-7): DGGITQSPKYLFRKEGQNVTLSCEQNLNHDAMYWYRQDPGQGLRLIYYSQIVNDFQKGDIAEGYSVSREKKESFPLTVTSAQKNPTAFYLCASSFAGVDYEQYFGPGTRLTVT.

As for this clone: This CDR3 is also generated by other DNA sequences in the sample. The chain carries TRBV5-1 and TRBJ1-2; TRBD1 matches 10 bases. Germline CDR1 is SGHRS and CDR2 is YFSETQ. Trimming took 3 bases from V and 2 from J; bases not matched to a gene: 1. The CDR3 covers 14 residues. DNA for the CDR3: TGCGCCAGCAGCTCGACAGGGGGCAACTATGGCTACACCTTC. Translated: CASSSTGGNYGYTF. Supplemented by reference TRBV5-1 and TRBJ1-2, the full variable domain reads KAGVTQTPRYLIKTRGQQVTLSCSPISGHRSVSWYQQTPGQGLQFLFEYFSETQRNKGNFPGRFSGRQFSNSRSEMNVSTLELGDSALYLCASSSTGGNYGYTFGSGTRLTVV.

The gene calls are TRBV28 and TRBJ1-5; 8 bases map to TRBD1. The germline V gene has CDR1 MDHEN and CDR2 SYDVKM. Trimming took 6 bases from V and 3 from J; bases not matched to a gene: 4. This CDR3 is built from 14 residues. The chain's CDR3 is CASREGQANQPQHF. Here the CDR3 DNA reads TGTGCCAGCAGGGAGGGACAGGCCAATCAGCCCCAGCATTTT.